The text below deals with one TCR beta chain. The data originate from a study of shared clonotypes between healthy human individuals. CDR3 size: 14 residues. With 5 bases removed from V and 2 bases from J, the gap between germline ends came to 13 bases. CDR1 and CDR2 from the germline V gene are SGHTA and FQGNSA. The input for sorted-subset replicate PCRs was around 0.2 ug DNA, tens of thousands of T cell genomes. The table came from immunoSEQ multiplex PCR; TCRdb's copy has only in-frame clones and leaves some out. The sample carries 900,000 to 1,200,000 clones, about four fifths recorded once. This receptor was taken from a man aged 18-30 years in good health. Some clones in this sample may be carry-over from other donors' samples. What was sequenced was memory CD4+ T cells from PBMCs. Subset in this sample: CD45RA-negative fraction. The V gene is TRBV7-2, the J gene TRBJ2-7; D is undetermined. CDR3 sequence reads: CASSLPYGTYEQYF. In DNA form, the CDR3 reads TGTGCCAGCAGCCTCCCTTACGGTACCTACGAGCAGTACTTC.